Shown below are 2 T cell receptor beta chains from a single sample sequenced in a study of blood T cells in healthy people across ages (dated by TCRdb to about 2015). The receptor library was made with 5' RACE. This sample was sequenced with an Illumina HiSeq 2500. A second roughly 6 to 11 cycle PCR used a sample-barcoded 5' primer and a J-beta primer mix. TCRdb applied fastp at Q25 and MiXCR to the public reads, then kept only in-frame beta chains. Each entry is one CDR3 protein sequence, shown with its most common DNA and genes. For this sample the table gives roughly 1,500,000 distinct CDR3 sequences, of which around 39% were detected only once. The top ten clonotypes cover 7% to 9% of the sample. The sequenced sample was blood. The receptor source for this set is a woman between 18 and 30 years old in good health.

The chain recombines TRBV5-1 with TRBJ2-5; 9 bases are shared with TRBD2. Germline loops: CDR1 SGHRS, CDR2 YFSETQ. The J segment lost 0 bases and the V segment lost 0 bases, leaving 3 bases of the junction unmatched. The CDR3 runs to 16 residues. The CDR3 nucleotides read TGCGCCAGCAGCTTGGGTGGGACTAGCTACCAAGAGACCCAGTACTTC. The encoded protein is CASSLGGTSYQETQYF.

The chain uses TRBV20-1 and TRBJ2-7; TRBD2 matches 8 bases. CDR3 size: 14 residues. V trimming: 6 bases; J trimming: 0 bases; junction bases outside the gene matches: 7. Germline V gene lookup returns CDR1 DFQATT and CDR2 SNEGSKA (reference sequence). The CDR3 reads CSALSGGASYEQYF. As DNA, the CDR3 is TGCAGTGCCCTCAGCGGGGGAGCCTCCTACGAGCAGTACTTC.